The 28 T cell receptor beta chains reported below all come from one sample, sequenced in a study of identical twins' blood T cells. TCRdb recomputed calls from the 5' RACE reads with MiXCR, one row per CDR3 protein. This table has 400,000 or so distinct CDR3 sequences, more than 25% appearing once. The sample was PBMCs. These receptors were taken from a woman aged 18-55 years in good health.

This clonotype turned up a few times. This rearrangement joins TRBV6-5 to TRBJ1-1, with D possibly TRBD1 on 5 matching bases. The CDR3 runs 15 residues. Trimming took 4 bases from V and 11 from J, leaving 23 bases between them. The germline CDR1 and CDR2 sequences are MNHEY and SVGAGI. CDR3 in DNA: TGTGCCAGCAGTTCAACTCCCGGGACCCCTACTAGGGCTTTCTTT. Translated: CASSSTPGTPTRAFF.

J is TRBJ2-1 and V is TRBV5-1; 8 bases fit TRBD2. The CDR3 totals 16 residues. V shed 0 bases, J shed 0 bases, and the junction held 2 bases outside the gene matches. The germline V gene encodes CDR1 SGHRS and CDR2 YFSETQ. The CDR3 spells CASSLEGLASYNEQFF. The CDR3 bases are TGCGCCAGCAGCTTGGAAGGACTAGCCTCCTACAATGAGCAGTTCTTC.

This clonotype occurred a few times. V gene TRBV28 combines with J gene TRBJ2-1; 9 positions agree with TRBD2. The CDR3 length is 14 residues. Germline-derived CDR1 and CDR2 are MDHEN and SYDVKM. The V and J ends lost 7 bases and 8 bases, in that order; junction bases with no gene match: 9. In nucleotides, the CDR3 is TGTGCCAGCACCTTAACCGGGACTAGCTATGAGCAGTTCTTC. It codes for CASTLTGTSYEQFF.

The CDR3 coding sequence is TGTGCCAGCAGTGCAGGGGAGCGGGCTTTCTTT. It encodes CASSAGERAFF. The rearrangement joins TRBV6-2 or TRBV6-3 to TRBJ1-1, with D possibly matching TRBD1 (6 bases). V was shortened by 5 bases and J by 11 bases, with 12 bases between the two germline ends. The CDR3 is made up of 11 amino acids. Germline V lookup: CDR1 MNHEY, CDR2 SVGEGT.

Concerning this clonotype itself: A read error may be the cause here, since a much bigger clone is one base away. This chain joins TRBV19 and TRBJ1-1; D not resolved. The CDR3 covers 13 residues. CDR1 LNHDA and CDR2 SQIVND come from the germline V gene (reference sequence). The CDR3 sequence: CAISVHSNTEAFF. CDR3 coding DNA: TGTGCCATTAGTGTACACTCGAACACTGAAGCTTTCTTT. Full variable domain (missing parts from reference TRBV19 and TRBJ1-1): DGGITQSPKYLFRKEGQNVTLSCEQNLNHDAMYWYRQDPGQGLRLIYYSQIVNDFQKGDIAEGYSVSREKKESFPLTVTSAQKNPTAFYLCAISVHSNTEAFFGQGTRLTVV.

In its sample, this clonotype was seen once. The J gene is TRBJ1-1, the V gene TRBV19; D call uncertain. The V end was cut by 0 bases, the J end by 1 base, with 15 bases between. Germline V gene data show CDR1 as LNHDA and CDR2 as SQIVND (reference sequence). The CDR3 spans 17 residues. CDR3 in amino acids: CASSIDRANSPNTEAFF. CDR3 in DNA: TGTGCCAGTAGTATAGATCGAGCTAACTCCCCGAACACTGAAGCTTTCTTT.

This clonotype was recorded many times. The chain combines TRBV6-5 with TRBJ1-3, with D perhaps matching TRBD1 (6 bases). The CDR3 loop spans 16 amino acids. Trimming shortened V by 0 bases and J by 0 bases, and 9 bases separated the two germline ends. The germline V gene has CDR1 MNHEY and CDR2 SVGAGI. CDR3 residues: CASSYSLQGSGNTIYF. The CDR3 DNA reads TGTGCCAGCAGTTACTCCCTACAGGGCTCTGGAAACACCATATATTTT.

CDR3 region: CSAAGDTTNEKLFF. In nucleotides, the CDR3 is TGCAGTGCTGCAGGGGATACCACTAATGAAAAACTGTTTTTT. The chain carries TRBV20-1 and TRBJ1-4; D perhaps matches TRBD1 (6 bases). V lost 5 bases to trimming and J lost 2 bases, with 12 bases between them. The CDR3 runs to 14 residues. CDR1 and CDR2 from the germline V gene are DFQATT and SNEGSKA (reference sequence).

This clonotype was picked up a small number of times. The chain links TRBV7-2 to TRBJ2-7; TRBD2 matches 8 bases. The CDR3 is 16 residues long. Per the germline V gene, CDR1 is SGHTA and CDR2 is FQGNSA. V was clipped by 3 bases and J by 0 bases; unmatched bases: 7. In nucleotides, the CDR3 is TGTGCCAGCAGCTTTCTCGGGAGGGTAAGCTCCTACGAGCAGTACTTC. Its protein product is CASSFLGRVSSYEQYF.

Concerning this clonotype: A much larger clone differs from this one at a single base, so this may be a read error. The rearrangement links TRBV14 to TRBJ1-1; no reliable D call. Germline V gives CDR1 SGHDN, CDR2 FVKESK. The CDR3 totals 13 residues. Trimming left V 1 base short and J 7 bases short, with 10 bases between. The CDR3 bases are TGTGCCAGCAGCCAAGGTAGACGGGGTGAAGCTTTCTTT. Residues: CASSQGRRGEAFF.

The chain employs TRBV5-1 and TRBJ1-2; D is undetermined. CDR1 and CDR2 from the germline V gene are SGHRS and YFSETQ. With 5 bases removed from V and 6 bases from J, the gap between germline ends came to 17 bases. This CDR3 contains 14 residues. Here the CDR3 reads CASSVLTVEDGYTF. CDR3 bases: TGCGCCAGCAGTGTCCTGACGGTGGAGGATGGCTACACCTTC.

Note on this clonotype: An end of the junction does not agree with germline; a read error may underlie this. The DNA of the CDR3 is TGCAGTGCTAGAGGGGCGGAACTCTTT. Translating gives CSARGAELF. The genes are TRBV20-1 and TRBJ1-1, with D unresolved. This CDR3 has 9 amino acids. Germline V gene sequence: CDR1 DFQATT, CDR2 SNEGSKA (reference sequence).

CDR3 in DNA: TGTGCCAGCAGTTTATCGGGTCAGAGCAATGAGCAGTTCTTC. It is translated as CASSLSGQSNEQFF. The J gene is TRBJ2-1, the V gene TRBV27; no reliable D call. CDR1 and CDR2 (germline): MNHEY, SMNVEV (reference sequence). The CDR3 covers 14 residues. V lost 0 bases and J lost 6, with 9 bases in between.

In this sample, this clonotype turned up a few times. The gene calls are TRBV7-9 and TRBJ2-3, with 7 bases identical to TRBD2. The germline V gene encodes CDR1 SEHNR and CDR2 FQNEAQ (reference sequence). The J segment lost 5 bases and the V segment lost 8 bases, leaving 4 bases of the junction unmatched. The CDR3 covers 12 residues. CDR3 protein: CASRIAGDTQYF. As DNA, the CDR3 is TGTGCCAGCCGTATAGCGGGAGATACGCAGTATTTT. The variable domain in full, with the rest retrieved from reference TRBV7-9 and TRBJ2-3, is DTGVSQNPRHKITKRGQNVTFRCDPISEHNRLYWYRQTLGQGPEFLTYFQNEAQLEKSRLLSDRFSAERPKGSFSTLEIQRTEQGDSAMYLCASRIAGDTQYFGPGTRLTVL.

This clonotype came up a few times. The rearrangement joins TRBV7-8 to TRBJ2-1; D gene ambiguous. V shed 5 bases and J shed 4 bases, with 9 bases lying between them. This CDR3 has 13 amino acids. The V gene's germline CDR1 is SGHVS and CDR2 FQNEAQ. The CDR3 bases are TGTGCCAGCAGCGCCACAGAATACAATGAGCAGTTCTTC. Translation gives CASSATEYNEQFF.

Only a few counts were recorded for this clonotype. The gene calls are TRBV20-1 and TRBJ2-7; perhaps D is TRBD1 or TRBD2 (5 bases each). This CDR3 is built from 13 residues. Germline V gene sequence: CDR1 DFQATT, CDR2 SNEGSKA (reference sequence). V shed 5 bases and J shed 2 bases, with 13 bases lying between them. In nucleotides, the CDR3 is TGCAGTGCTCCGATGGGACGGACCTACGAGCAGTACTTC. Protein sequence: CSAPMGRTYEQYF.

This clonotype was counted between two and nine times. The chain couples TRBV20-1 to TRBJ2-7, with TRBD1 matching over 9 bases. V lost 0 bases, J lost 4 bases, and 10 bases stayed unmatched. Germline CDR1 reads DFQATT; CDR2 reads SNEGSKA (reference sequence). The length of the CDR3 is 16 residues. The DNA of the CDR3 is TGCAGTGCTAGAGATCCTCCAGGGACAGGGAGGTACGAGCAGTACTTC. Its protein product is CSARDPPGTGRYEQYF.

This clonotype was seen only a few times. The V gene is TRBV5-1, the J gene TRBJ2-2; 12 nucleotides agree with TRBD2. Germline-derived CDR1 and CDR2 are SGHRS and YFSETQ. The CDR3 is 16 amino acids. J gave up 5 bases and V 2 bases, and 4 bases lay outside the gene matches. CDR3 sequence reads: CASSFLAGGRTGELFF. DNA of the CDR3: TGCGCCAGCAGCTTCCTAGCGGGGGGGCGAACCGGGGAGCTGTTTTTT.

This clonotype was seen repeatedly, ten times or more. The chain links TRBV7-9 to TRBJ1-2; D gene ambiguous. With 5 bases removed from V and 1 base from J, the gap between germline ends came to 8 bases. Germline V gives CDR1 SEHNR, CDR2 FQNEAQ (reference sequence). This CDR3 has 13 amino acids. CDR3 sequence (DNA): TGTGCCAGCAGCCGCGATTATAACTATGGCTACACCTTC. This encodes CASSRDYNYGYTF.

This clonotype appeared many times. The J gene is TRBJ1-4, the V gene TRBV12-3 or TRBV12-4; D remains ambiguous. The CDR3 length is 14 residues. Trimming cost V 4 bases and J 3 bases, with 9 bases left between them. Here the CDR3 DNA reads TGTGCCAGCAGTTCCTCCTGGTCTAATGAAAAACTGTTTTTT. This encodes CASSSSWSNEKLFF.

CDR3 sequence (DNA): TGTGCCAGCAGCAGGGACGATGAGCAGTTCTTC. Its protein is CASSRDDEQFF. The chain employs TRBV11-2 and TRBJ2-1, with D perhaps being TRBD1 or TRBD2 (5 bases each). CDR3 length equals 11 residues. The germline CDR1 and CDR2 sequences are SGHAT and FQNNGV. V was cut by 5 bases and J by 8 bases, with 7 bases left in between.

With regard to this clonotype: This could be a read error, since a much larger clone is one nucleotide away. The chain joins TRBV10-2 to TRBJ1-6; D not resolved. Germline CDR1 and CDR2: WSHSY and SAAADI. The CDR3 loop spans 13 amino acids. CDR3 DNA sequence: TGCGTCAGCACCGGAGGGATTAATTCACCCCTCCACTTT. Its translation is CVSTGGINSPLHF.

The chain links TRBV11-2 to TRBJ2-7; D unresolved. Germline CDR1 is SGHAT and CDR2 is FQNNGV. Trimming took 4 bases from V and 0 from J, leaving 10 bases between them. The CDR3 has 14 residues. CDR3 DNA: TGTGCCAGCAGCTCCGACGCCAGCTCCTACGAGCAGTACTTC. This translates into CASSSDASSYEQYF.

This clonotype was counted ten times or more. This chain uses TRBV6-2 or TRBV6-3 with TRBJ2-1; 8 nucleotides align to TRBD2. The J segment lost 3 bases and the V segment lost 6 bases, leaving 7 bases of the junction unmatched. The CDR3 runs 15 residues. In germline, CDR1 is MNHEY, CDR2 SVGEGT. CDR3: CASRFGTRNYNEQFF. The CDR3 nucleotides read TGTGCCAGCAGATTCGGGACTAGGAACTACAATGAGCAGTTCTTC.

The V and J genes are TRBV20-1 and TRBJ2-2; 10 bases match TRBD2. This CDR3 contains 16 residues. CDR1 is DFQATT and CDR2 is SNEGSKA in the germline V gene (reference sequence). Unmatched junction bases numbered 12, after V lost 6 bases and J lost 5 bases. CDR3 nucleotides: TGCAGTGCCGAGTTCTCTAGCGGGAGAAGGACCGGGGAGCTGTTTTTT. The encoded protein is CSAEFSSGRRTGELFF.

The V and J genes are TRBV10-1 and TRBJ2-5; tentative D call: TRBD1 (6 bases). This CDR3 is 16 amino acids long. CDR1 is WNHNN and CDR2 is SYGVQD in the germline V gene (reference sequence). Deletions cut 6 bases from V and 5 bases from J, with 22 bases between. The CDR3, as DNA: TGCGCCAGCAGCTACGGACTGGCAGGGGTAGTTGAGACCCAGTACTTC. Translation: CASSYGLAGVVETQYF.

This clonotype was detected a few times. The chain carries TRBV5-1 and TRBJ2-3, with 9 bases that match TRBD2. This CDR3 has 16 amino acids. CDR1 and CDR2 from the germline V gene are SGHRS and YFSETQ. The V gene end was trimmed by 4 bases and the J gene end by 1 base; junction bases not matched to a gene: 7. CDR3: CASSLDIAGGTDTQYF. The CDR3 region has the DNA TGCGCCAGCAGCCTGGACATAGCGGGGGGCACAGATACGCAGTATTTT.

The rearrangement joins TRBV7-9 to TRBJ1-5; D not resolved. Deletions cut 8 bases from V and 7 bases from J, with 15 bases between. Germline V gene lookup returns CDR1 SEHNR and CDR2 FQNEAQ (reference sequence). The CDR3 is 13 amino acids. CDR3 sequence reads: CASASALYQPQHF. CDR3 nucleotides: TGTGCCAGCGCTTCAGCTTTATACCAGCCCCAGCATTTT.